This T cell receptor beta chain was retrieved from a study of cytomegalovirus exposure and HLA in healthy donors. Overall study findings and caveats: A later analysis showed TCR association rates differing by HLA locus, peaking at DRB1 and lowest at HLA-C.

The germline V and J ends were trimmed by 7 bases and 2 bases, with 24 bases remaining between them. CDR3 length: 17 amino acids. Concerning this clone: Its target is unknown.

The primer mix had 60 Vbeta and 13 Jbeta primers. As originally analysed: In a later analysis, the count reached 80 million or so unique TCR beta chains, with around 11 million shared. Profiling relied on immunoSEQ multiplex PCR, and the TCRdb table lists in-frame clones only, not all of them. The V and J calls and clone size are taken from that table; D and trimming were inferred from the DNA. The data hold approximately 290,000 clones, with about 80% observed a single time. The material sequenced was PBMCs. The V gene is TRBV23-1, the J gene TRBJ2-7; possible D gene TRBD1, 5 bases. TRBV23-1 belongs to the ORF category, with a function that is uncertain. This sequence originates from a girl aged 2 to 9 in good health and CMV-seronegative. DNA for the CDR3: TGCGCCAGCAATCCCCGGTACACCCAGGACACTACCTACGAGCAGTACTTC. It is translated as CASNPRYTQDTTYEQYF.